The 24 T cell receptor beta chains presented below share a single source sample, sequenced in a study of blood T cells in healthy people across ages. Primed by a sample-barcoded 5' primer and a J-beta primer mix, a second PCR proceeded for about 6 to 11 cycles. MiXCR was run by TCRdb on the 5' RACE reads, yielding one entry per CDR3 protein. This sample has some 1 million distinct CDR3 sequences, with around 43% found just once. Sequenced input: blood. All receptors derive from a woman aged 55-70 years in good health.

The chain joins TRBV4-1 to TRBJ2-5, with D perhaps being TRBD1 or TRBD2 (5 bases each). This CDR3 contains 14 residues. Per germline, CDR1 MGHRA and CDR2 YSYEKL. V lost 1 base, J lost 11 bases, and 17 bases lay in between. CDR3 in amino acids: CASSQGQGDAEQYF. The CDR3 DNA sequence: TGCGCCAGCAGCCAAGGTCAGGGAGACGCGGAGCAGTACTTC.

The chain is built from TRBV18 and TRBJ2-7, with a tentative D call TRBD1 (6 bases). Germline-derived CDR1 and CDR2 are KGHSH and LQKENI. V dropped 1 base and J dropped 3 bases, with 10 bases sitting between them. The CDR3 consists of 14 residues. CDR3 sequence (DNA): TGTGCCAGCTCACCACAGGACAGCAACTACGAGCAGTACTTC. This translates into CASSPQDSNYEQYF.

V usage is TRBV2 and J usage is TRBJ2-6; 7 nucleotides agree with TRBD2. The V gene end was trimmed by 8 bases and the J gene end by 1 base; junction bases not matched to a gene: 5. The CDR3 extends over 15 amino acids. Germline assignment: CDR1 SNHLY and CDR2 FYNNEI. The CDR3 DNA follows: TGTGCCAGCTCAGCGGGGTCATCTGGGGCCAACGTCCTGACTTTC. The encoded protein is CASSAGSSGANVLTF.

This chain links TRBV25-1 with TRBJ1-5, with 7 bases aligning to TRBD1. Per germline, CDR1 MGHDK and CDR2 SYGVNS. The CDR3 totals 14 residues. Germline trimming cut 3 bases from V and 6 bases from J; bases unmatched to any gene: 5. The CDR3 nucleotides read TGTGCCAGCAGTGACCACAGGGGTGCTCAGCCCCAGCATTTT. Translated: CASSDHRGAQPQHF. The complete variable domain, with remaining parts taken from reference TRBV25-1 and TRBJ1-5, reads EADIYQTPRYLVIGTGKKITLECSQTMGHDKMYWYQQDPGMELHLIHYSYGVNSTEKGDLSSESTVSRIRTEHFPLTLESARPSHTSQYLCASSDHRGAQPQHFGDGTRLSIL.

J is TRBJ2-3 and V is TRBV10-2, with TRBD2 identical over 8 bases. Trimming removed 6 bases from V and 2 bases from J; junction bases left unmatched: 4. The CDR3 loop spans 14 amino acids. Germline V gene sequence: CDR1 WSHSY, CDR2 SAAADI. CDR3 nucleotide sequence: TGCGCCAGCAGACCTAGCGGGCTCACAGATACGCAGTATTTT. It codes for CASRPSGLTDTQYF.

There are a few counts of this clonotype. The chain joins TRBV7-2 to TRBJ1-2, with D unresolved. This CDR3 region has 15 residues. V lost 7 bases to trimming and J lost 8 bases, with 23 bases between them. CDR1 is SGHTA and CDR2 is FQGNSA in the germline V gene. The CDR3 region has the DNA TGTGCCAGCACCGTAAGAGTCGGAAGTTTCGAAGGCTACACCTTC. Translated, it gives CASTVRVGSFEGYTF.

This sequence joins TRBV5-5 and TRBJ1-5, with 7 bases fitting TRBD1. Germline lookup yields CDR1 SGHKS and CDR2 YYEKEE (reference sequence). The CDR3 covers 14 residues. The ends lost 2 bases at V and 4 bases at J; junction bases unmatched: 3. This CDR3 reads CASSFKTGNQPQHF. For the CDR3, the DNA is TGTGCCAGCAGCTTCAAGACAGGGAATCAGCCCCAGCATTTT.

This clonotype was observed a handful of times. The chain carries TRBV9 and TRBJ2-3, with D unresolved. Trimming removed 3 bases from V and 2 bases from J, with 7 bases in between. The CDR3 has 13 amino acids. The germline CDR1 and CDR2 sequences are SGDLS and YYNGEE. The CDR3: CASSAQDTDTQYF. CDR3 sequence (DNA): TGTGCCAGCAGCGCTCAAGACACAGATACGCAGTATTTT.

The J gene is TRBJ1-5, the V gene TRBV28; D unclear. V lost 10 bases to trimming and J lost 2 bases, with 12 bases between them. The V gene's germline CDR1 is MDHEN and CDR2 SYDVKM. The CDR3 totals 13 residues. CDR3 in DNA: TGTGCCATTCAGTTTAGGGGCAATCAGCCCCAGCATTTT. Translating gives CAIQFRGNQPQHF.

The chain joins TRBV20-1 to TRBJ2-4; D might be TRBD2 (5 bases). The ends were cut back, 2 bases at V and 0 bases at J, with 17 bases in the middle. CDR1 is DFQATT and CDR2 is SNEGSKA in the germline V gene (reference sequence). This CDR3 has 17 residues. The CDR3: CSARSFVEVLAKNIQYF. As DNA, the CDR3 is TGCAGTGCTAGAAGCTTTGTGGAGGTCCTAGCCAAAAACATTCAGTACTTC.

A few counts support this clonotype. The rearrangement links TRBV27 to TRBJ2-3; 10 bases map to TRBD2. This CDR3 region has 16 residues. The J segment lost 0 bases and the V segment lost 5 bases, leaving 5 bases of the junction unmatched. Germline CDR1 is MNHEY and CDR2 is SMNVEV (reference sequence). Here the CDR3 DNA reads TGTGCCAGCAGTCCAAAGACTAGCGGGAGCACAGATACGCAGTATTTT. Its translation: CASSPKTSGSTDTQYF.

The chain employs TRBV5-1 and TRBJ2-2; D assignment may be TRBD1 or TRBD2 (5 bases each). Germline V gene data show CDR1 as SGHRS and CDR2 as YFSETQ. CDR3 size: 16 residues. Trimming stripped 4 bases from V and 4 bases from J, with 17 bases between. CDR3 residues: CASSLPTRGRTGELFF. CDR3 DNA: TGCGCCAGCAGCCTCCCCACACGGGGCCGCACCGGGGAGCTGTTTTTT.

The CDR3 DNA is TGTGCCAGCAGCTTGGACAGGGTGCCTGGGGCCAACGTCCTGACTTTC. This sequence encodes CASSLDRVPGANVLTF. The chain is built from TRBV5-5 and TRBJ2-6; perhaps TRBD1 as D (6 bases). V lost 0 bases, J lost 2 bases, and 9 bases lay in between. In germline, CDR1 is SGHKS, CDR2 YYEKEE (reference sequence). The CDR3 spans 16 residues.

The rearrangement joins TRBV2 to TRBJ2-5, with a weak D call TRBD1 (5 bases). The J call may be mistaken, given a closer DNA end match to TRBJ2-7. Germline loops: CDR1 SNHLY, CDR2 FYNNEI. The CDR3 is 14 residues long. The CDR3 protein is CASSELLGPYEQYF. The CDR3 DNA reads TGTGCCAGCAGTGAATTATTGGGGCCGTACGAGCAGTACTTC.

The V and J genes are TRBV21-1 and TRBJ1-5; the table names TRBD1, a call not compared with the DNA. TRBV21-1 is assigned pseudogene status. The CDR3 covers 18 residues. CDR3 protein: CASSPNRDRGLSNQPQHF. The CDR3, as DNA: TGTGCCAGCAGCCCTAACCGCGACAGGGGACTTAGTAATCAGCCCCAGCATTTT.

This clonotype was seen a handful of times. V gene TRBV15 combines with J gene TRBJ2-7; TRBD1 aligns across 9 bases. The CDR3 sequence is 14 residues long. The V and J ends lost 3 bases and 5 bases, in that order; junction bases with no gene match: 5. Germline CDR1 LNHNV, CDR2 YYDKDF (reference sequence). The CDR3 nucleotides are TGTGCCACCAGCAGTACAGGGGGCAAGGACGAGCAGTACTTC. It encodes CATSSTGGKDEQYF.

The chain uses TRBV25-1 and TRBJ1-4; 8 bases align to TRBD1. After removal of 3 bases from V and 5 bases from J, the junction contained 5 bases not matched to a gene. Germline CDR1 is MGHDK and CDR2 is SYGVNS. The CDR3 is 15 residues long. The CDR3 sequence: CASSDPDRVNEKLFF. CDR3 nucleotide sequence: TGTGCCAGCAGTGACCCGGACAGGGTGAATGAAAAACTGTTTTTT.

The chain combines TRBV20-1 with TRBJ1-4; the match to TRBD1 covers 7 bases. Losses at the gene ends were 4 bases for V and 4 bases for J; bases not matched to a gene: 6. The CDR3 is made up of 14 amino acids. Germline CDR1 is DFQATT and CDR2 is SNEGSKA (reference sequence). CDR3 DNA sequence: TGCAGTGCTACCCGACAGGGACGTAATGAAAAACTGTTTTTT. This encodes CSATRQGRNEKLFF.

The chain recombines TRBV6-5 with TRBJ2-5; 10 bases are shared with TRBD2. The CDR3 sequence is 15 residues long. Germline CDR1 is MNHEY and CDR2 is SVGAGI. V dropped 6 bases and J dropped 2; count of bases not matched to a gene: 6. DNA for the CDR3: TGTGCCAGCAGGCGGACTAGCGGAACGCAAGAGACCCAGTACTTC. The encoded protein is CASRRTSGTQETQYF.

This clonotype has a handful of counts. The V gene is TRBV27, the J gene TRBJ2-7, with 10 bases that match TRBD2. Germline CDR1 reads MNHEY; CDR2 reads SMNVEV (reference sequence). V was clipped by 2 bases and J by 2 bases; unmatched bases: 3. This CDR3 spans 15 amino acids. CDR3 sequence (DNA): TGTGCCAGCAGTTTACAGAGCGGGAGGGCCTACGAGCAGTACTTC. It codes for CASSLQSGRAYEQYF.

This chain links TRBV5-1 with TRBJ2-7, with 14 bases identical to TRBD2. Trimming took 4 bases from V and 5 from J; bases not matched to a gene: 11. Germline V gene sequence: CDR1 SGHRS, CDR2 YFSETQ. The CDR3 is made up of 17 amino acids. The CDR3 bases are TGCGCCAGCAGCAGACTAGCGGGAGGGGCAAAAGGGGACGAGCAGTACTTC. It specifies CASSRLAGGAKGDEQYF.

The gene calls are TRBV27 and TRBJ1-1; 11 bases match TRBD1. J gave up 0 bases and V 10 bases, and 13 bases lay outside the gene matches. CDR3 length: 17 residues. Looked up from germline, CDR1 is MNHEY and CDR2 is SMNVEV (reference sequence). CDR3 sequence reads: CANRPRGTGGMNTEAFF. CDR3 DNA sequence: TGTGCCAACAGACCAAGGGGGACAGGGGGAATGAACACTGAAGCTTTCTTT.

This clonotype has only a few counts. This chain connects TRBV24-1 to TRBJ2-1; D unclear. V was pared by 3 bases and J by 5 bases, with 10 bases between. The CDR3 sequence is 14 residues long. The germline gives CDR1 KGHDR, CDR2 SFDVKD. For the CDR3, the DNA is TGTGCCACCAGTGATGTAGGACGAGACAATGAGCAGTTCTTC. It encodes CATSDVGRDNEQFF.

This clonotype was picked up a small number of times. For the CDR3, the DNA is TGTGCCATTGGACATGCGGGGGAGACCCAGTACTTC. Translating it yields CAIGHAGETQYF. The chain employs TRBV2 and TRBJ2-5, with D maybe TRBD2 (6 bases). The CDR3 is made up of 12 amino acids. Germline V gene lookup returns CDR1 SNHLY and CDR2 FYNNEI. V was cut by 10 bases and J by 5 bases, with 14 bases left in between.